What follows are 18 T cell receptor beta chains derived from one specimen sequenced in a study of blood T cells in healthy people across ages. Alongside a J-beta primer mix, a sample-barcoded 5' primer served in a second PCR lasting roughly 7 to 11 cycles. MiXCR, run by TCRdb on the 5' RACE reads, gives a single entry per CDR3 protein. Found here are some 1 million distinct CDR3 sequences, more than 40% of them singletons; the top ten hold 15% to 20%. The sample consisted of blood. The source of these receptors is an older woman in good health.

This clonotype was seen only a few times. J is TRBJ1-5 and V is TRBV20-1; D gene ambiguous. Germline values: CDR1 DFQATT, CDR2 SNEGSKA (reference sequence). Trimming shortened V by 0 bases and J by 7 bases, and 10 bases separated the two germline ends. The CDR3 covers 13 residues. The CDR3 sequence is CSAREYRRQPQHF. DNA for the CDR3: TGCAGTGCTAGAGAGTACCGGCGGCAGCCCCAGCATTTT.

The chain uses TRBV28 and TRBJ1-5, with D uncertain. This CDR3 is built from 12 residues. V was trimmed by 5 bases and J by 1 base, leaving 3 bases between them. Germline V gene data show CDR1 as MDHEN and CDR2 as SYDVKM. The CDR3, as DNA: TGTGCCAGCAGTGGGAGCAATCAGCCCCAGCATTTT. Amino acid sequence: CASSGSNQPQHF.

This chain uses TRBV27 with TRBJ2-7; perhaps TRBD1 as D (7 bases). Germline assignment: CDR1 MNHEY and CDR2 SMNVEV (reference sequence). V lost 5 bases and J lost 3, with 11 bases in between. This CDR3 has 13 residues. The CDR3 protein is CASSHRGLYEQYF. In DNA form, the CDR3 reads TGTGCCAGCAGTCACAGGGGACTCTACGAGCAGTACTTC.

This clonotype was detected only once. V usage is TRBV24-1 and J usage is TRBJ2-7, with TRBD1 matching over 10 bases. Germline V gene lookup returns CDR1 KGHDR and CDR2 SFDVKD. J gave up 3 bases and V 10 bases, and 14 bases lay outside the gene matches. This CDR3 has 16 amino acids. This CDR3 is CATGPRDRGIVYEQYF. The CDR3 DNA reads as TGTGCCACGGGCCCACGGGACAGGGGTATTGTCTACGAGCAGTACTTC.

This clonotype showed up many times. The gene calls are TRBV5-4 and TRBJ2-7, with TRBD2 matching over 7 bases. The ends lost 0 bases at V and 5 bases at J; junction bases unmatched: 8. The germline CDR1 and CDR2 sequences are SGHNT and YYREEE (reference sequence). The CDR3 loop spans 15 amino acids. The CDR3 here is CASSLEVGGPHEQYF. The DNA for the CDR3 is TGTGCCAGCAGCTTGGAGGTGGGAGGGCCCCACGAGCAGTACTTC.

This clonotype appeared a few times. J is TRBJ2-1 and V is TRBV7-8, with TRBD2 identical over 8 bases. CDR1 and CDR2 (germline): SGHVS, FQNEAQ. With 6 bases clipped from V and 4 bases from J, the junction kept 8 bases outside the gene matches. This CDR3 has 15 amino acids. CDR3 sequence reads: CASSSAGTSYNEQFF. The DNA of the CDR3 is TGTGCCAGCAGTTCCGCCGGGACTAGTTACAATGAGCAGTTCTTC. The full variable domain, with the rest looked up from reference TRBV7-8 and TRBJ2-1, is GAGVSQSPRYKVAKRGQDVALRCDPISGHVSLFWYQQALGQGPEFLTYFQNEAQLDKSGLPSDRFFAERPEGSVSTLKIQRTQQEDSAVYLCASSSAGTSYNEQFFGPGTRLTVL.

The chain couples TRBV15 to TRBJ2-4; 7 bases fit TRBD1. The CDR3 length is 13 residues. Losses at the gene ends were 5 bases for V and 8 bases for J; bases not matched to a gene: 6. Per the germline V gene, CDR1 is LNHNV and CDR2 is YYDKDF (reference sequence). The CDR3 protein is CATSVGQGDIQYF. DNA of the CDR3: TGTGCCACCAGCGTTGGGCAGGGGGACATTCAGTACTTC.

As DNA, the CDR3 is TGTGCCAGCAGCCAAGACGCTCAGGTCGGCTATGGCTACACCTTC. It specifies CASSQDAQVGYGYTF. The J gene is TRBJ1-2, the V gene TRBV14; no definite D call. V dropped 0 bases and J dropped 4 bases, with 12 bases sitting between them. In germline, CDR1 is SGHDN, CDR2 FVKESK. The CDR3 loop spans 15 amino acids.

The CDR3 region has the DNA TGTGCCAGCAGTTATTCAGGGTCTGAGACCCAGTACTTC. Amino acids: CASSYSGSETQYF. The rearrangement joins TRBV6-5 to TRBJ2-7; D may be TRBD1 (5 bases). The better agreement between TRBJ2-5 and the DNA end casts doubt on the J call. Per the germline V gene, CDR1 is MNHEY and CDR2 is SVGAGI. CDR3 length: 13 amino acids.

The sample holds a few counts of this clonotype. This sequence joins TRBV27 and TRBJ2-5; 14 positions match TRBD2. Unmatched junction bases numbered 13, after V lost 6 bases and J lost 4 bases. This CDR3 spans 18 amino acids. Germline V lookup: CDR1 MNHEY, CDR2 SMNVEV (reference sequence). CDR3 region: CASSPKRLAGGPTETQYF. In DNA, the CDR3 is TGTGCCAGCAGCCCAAAAAGACTAGCGGGAGGGCCCACAGAGACCCAGTACTTC.

CDR3 bases: TGTGCCAGTACTTCTCCTGGAGGGAACAACGAGCAGTACTTC. As protein: CASTSPGGNNEQYF. The chain is built from TRBV28 and TRBJ2-5; weak D call: TRBD2 (6 bases). The better agreement between TRBJ2-7 and the DNA end casts doubt on the J call. This CDR3 has 14 residues. Germline V gene data show CDR1 as MDHEN and CDR2 as SYDVKM.

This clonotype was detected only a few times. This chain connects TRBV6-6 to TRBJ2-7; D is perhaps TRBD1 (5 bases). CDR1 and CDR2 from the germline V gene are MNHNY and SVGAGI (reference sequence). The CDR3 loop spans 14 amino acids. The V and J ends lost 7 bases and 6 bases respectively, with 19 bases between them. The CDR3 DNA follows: TGTGCCAGCACCCAGGGTCCCGATAGAAGCGAGCAGTACTTC. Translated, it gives CASTQGPDRSEQYF.

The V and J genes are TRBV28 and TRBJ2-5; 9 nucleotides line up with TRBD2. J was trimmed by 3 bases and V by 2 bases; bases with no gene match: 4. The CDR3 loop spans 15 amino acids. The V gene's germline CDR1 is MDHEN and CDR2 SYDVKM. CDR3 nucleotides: TGTGCCAGCAGTTTACTAGAGCGGGGGGAAGAGACCCAGTACTTC. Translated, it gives CASSLLERGEETQYF.

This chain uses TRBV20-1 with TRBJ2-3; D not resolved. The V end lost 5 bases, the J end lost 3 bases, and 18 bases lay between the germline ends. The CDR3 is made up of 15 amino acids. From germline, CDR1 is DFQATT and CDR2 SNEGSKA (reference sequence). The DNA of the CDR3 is TGCAGTGCTTGGCCGTTTGGCAGGAGAACAGATACGCAGTATTTT. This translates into CSAWPFGRRTDTQYF.

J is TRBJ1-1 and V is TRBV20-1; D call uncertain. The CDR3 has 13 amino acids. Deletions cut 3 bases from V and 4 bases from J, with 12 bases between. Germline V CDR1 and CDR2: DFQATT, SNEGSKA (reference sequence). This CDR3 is CSASKGWVTEAFF. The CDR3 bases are TGCAGTGCTAGTAAGGGTTGGGTCACTGAAGCTTTCTTT.

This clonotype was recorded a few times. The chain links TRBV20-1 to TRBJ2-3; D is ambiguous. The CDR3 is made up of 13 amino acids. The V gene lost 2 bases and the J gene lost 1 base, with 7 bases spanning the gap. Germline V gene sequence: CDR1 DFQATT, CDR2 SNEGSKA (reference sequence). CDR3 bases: TGCAGTGCTAGACTAGTCGGCACAGATACGCAGTATTTT. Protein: CSARLVGTDTQYF.

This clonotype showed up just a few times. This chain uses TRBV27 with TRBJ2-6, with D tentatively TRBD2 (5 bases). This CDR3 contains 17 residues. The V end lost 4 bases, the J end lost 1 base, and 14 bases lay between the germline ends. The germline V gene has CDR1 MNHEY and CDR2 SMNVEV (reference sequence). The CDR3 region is CASSWVAPQSGANVLTF. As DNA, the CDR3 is TGTGCCAGCAGTTGGGTAGCGCCCCAATCTGGGGCCAACGTCCTGACTTTC. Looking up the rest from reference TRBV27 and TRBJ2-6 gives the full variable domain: EAQVTQNPRYLITVTGKKLTVTCSQNMNHEYMSWYRQDPGLGLRQIYYSMNVEVTDKGDVPEGYKVSRKEKRNFPLILESPSPNQTSLYFCASSWVAPQSGANVLTFGAGSRLTVL.

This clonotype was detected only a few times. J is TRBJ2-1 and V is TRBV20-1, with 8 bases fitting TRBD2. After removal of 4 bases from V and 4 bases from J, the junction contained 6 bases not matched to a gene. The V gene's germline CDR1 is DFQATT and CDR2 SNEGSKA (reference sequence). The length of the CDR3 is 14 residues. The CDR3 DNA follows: TGCAGTGCTAAATGGTCTAGCGGGTACAATGAGCAGTTCTTC. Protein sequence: CSAKWSSGYNEQFF.